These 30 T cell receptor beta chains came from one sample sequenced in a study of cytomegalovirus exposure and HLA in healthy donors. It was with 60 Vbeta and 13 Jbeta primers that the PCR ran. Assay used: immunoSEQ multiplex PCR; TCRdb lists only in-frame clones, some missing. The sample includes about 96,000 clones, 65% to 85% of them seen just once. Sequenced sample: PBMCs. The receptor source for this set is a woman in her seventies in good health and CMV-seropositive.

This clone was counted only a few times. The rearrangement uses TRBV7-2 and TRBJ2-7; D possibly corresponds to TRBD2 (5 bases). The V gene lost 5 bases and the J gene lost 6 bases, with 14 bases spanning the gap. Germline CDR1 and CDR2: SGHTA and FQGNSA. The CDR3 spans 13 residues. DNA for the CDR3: TGTGCCAGCAGCCAAGGGCTAGCCCGCGAGCAGTACTTC. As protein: CASSQGLAREQYF.

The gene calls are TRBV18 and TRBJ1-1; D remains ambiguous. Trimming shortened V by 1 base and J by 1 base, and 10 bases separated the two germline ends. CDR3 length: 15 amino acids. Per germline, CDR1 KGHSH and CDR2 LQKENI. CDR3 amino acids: CASSPQKGENTEAFF. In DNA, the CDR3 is TGTGCCAGCTCACCACAGAAGGGAGAGAACACTGAAGCTTTCTTT.

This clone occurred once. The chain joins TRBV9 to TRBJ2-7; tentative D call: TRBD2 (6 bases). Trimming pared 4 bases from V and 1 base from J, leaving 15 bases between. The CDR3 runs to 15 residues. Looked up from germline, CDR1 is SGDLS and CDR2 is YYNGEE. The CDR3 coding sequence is TGTGCCAGCAGCCCCCGACTAGGCGCTTCCTACGAGCAGTACTTC. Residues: CASSPRLGASYEQYF.

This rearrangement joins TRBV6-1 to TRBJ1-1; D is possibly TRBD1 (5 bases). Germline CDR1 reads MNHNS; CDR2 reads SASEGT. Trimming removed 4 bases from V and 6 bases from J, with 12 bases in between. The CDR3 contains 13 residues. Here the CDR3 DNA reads TGTGCCAGCAGTGTCCAGGGTTGGTCTGAAGCTTTCTTT. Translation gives CASSVQGWSEAFF.

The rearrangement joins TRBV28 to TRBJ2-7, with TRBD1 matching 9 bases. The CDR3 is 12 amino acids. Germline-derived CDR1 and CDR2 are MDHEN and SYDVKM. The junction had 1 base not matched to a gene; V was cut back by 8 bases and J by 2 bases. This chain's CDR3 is CASRTGAYEQYF. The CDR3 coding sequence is TGTGCCAGCCGGACAGGGGCCTACGAGCAGTACTTC.

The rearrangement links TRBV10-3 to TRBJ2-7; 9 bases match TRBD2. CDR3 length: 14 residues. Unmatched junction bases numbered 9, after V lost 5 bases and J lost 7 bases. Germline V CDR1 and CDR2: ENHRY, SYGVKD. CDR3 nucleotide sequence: TGTGCCATCAGTTCGACGGCGGGAGGGCGGGAGCAGTACTTC. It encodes CAISSTAGGREQYF.

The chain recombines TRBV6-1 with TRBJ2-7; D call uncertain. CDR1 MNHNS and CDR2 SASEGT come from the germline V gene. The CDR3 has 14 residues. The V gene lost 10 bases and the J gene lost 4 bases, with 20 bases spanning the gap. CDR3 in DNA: TGTGCCATTAGCAAGCAGAAGACGGCATACGAGCAGTACTTC. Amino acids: CAISKQKTAYEQYF.

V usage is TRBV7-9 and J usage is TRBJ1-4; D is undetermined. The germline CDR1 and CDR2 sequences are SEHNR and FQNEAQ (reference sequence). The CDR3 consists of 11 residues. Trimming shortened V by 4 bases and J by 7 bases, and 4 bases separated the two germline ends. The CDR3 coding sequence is TGTGCCAGCAGCTCCGTTGAAAAACTGTTTTTT. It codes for CASSSVEKLFF.

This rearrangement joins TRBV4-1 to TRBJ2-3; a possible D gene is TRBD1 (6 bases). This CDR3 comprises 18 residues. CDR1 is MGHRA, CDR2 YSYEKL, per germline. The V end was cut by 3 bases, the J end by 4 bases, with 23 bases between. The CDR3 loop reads CASSQSGTRISGADTQYF. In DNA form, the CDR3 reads TGCGCCAGCAGCCAGTCCGGGACACGGATTTCAGGCGCAGATACGCAGTATTTT.

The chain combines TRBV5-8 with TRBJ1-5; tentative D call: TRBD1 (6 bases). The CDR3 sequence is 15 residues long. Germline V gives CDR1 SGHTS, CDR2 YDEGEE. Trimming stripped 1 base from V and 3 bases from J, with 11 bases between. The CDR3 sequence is CASSLSTGSNQPQHF. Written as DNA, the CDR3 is TGTGCCAGCAGCTTGTCTACAGGGTCCAATCAGCCCCAGCATTTT.

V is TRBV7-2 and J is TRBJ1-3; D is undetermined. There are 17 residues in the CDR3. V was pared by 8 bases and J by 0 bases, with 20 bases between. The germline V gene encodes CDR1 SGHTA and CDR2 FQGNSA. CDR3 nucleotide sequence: TGTGCCAGCGGGAACCCGAGAGGACTAAGCTCTGGAAACACCATATATTTT. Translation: CASGNPRGLSSGNTIYF.

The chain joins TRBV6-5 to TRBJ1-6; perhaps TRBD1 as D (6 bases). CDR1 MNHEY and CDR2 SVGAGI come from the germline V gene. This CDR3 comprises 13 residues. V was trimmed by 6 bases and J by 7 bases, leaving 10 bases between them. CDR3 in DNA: TGTGCCAGCAGACCCGGGACAAATTCACCCCTCCACTTT. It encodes CASRPGTNSPLHF.

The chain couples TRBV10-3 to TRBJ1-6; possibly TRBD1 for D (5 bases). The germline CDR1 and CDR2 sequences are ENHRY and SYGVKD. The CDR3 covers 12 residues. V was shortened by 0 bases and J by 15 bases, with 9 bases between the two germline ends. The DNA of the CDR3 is TGTGCCATCAGTGAGTCGAAGGGACTCCTCCACTTT. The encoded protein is CAISESKGLLHF.

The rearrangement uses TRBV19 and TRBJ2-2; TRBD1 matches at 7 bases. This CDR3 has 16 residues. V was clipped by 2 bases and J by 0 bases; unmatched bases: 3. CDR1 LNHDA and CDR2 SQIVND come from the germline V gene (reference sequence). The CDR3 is CASSIPGQPNTGELFF. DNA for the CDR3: TGTGCCAGTAGTATACCGGGACAGCCGAACACCGGGGAGCTGTTTTTT.

The CDR3: CASSSQTGGFYGYTF. The DNA of the CDR3 is TGTGCCAGCAGCTCACAGACAGGGGGCTTCTATGGCTACACCTTC. The J gene is TRBJ1-2, the V gene TRBV6-5, with 10 bases fitting TRBD1. Germline V gene data show CDR1 as MNHEY and CDR2 as SVGAGI. V was pared by 6 bases and J by 4 bases, with 8 bases of the junction left unmatched. This CDR3 spans 15 amino acids.

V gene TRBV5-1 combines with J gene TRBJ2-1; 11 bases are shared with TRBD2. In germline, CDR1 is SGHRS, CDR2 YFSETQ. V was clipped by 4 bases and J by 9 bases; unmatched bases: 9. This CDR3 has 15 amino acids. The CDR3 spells CASSKGLAALVEQFF. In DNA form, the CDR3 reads TGCGCCAGCAGCAAGGGACTAGCGGCTTTGGTTGAGCAGTTCTTC.

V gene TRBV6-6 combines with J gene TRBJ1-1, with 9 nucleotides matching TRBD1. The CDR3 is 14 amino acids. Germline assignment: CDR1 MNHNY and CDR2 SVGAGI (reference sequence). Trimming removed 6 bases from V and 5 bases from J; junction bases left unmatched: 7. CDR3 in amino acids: CASRLGTGRTEAFF. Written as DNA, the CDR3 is TGTGCCAGCAGACTAGGGACAGGGCGGACTGAAGCTTTCTTT.

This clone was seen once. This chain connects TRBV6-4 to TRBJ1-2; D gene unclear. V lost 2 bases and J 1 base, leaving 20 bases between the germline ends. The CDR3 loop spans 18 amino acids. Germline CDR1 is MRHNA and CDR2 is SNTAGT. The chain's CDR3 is CASSDTVGRPSLNYGYTF. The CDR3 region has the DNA TGTGCCAGCAGTGACACGGTGGGGAGACCTAGCCTTAACTATGGCTACACCTTC.

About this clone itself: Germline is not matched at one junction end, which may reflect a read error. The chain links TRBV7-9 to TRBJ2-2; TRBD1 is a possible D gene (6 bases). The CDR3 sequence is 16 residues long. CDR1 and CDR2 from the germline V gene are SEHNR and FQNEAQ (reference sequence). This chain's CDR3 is CSSKDVRTVNTGELFF. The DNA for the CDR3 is TGTTCCAGCAAAGATGTTCGGACAGTGAACACCGGGGAGCTGTTTTTT.

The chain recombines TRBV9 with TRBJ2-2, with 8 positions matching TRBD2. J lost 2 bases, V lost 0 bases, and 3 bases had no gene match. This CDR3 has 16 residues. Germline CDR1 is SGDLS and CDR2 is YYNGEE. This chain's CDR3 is CASSVAGLGNTGELFF. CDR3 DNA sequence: TGTGCCAGCAGCGTAGCGGGACTAGGCAACACCGGGGAGCTGTTTTTT.

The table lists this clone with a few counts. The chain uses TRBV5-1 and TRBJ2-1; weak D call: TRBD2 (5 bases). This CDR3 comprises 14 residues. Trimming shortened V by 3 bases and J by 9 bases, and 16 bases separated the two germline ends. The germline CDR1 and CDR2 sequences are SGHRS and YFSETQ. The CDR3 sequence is CASSSARTRSEQFF. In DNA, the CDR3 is TGCGCCAGCAGCTCGGCCCGAACTAGGAGTGAGCAGTTCTTC.

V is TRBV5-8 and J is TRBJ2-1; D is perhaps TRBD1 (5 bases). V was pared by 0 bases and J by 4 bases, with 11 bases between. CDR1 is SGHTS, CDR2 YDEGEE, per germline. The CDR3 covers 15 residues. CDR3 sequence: CASSLDLGEYNEQFF. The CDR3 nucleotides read TGTGCCAGCAGCTTGGACTTAGGGGAATACAATGAGCAGTTCTTC.

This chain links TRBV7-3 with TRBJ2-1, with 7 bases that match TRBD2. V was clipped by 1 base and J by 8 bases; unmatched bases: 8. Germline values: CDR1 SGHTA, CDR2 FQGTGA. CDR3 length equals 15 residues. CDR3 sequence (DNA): TGTGCCAGCAGCTTAAGCGGGAGCGTAGTAGATGAGCAGTTCTTC. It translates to CASSLSGSVVDEQFF.

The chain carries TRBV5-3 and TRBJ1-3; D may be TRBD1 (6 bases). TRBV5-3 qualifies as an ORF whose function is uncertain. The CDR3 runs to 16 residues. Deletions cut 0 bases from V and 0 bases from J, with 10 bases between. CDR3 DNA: TGTGCCAGAAGCTTGGGCAGGGGAAACTCTGGAAACACCATATATTTT. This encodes CARSLGRGNSGNTIYF.

For the CDR3, the DNA is TGTGCCGGAGCACAGGGGGTGAAAGAGACCCAGTACTTC. The encoded protein is CAGAQGVKETQYF. The rearrangement uses TRBV6-1 and TRBJ2-5; 8 bases are a match to TRBD1. The length of the CDR3 is 13 residues. J was trimmed by 3 bases and V by 11 bases; bases with no gene match: 8. Germline lookup yields CDR1 MNHNS and CDR2 SASEGT.

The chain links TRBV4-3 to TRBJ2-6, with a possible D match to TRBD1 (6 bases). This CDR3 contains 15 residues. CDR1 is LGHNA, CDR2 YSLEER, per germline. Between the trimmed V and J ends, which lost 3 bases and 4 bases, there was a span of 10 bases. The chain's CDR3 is CASSQRGSGANVLTF. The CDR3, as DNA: TGCGCCAGCAGCCAGAGGGGGTCAGGGGCCAACGTCCTGACTTTC.

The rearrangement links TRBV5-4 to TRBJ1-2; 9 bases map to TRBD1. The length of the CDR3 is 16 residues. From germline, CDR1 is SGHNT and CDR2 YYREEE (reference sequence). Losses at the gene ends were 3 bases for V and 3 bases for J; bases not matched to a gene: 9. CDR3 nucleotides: TGTGCCAGCAGCTGGGCGTCGGGACAGGGTGACTATGGCTACACCTTC. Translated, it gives CASSWASGQGDYGYTF.

The CDR3 sequence: CASSDRVASQPQHF. The CDR3 region has the DNA TGTGCCAGCAGTGACAGGGTCGCAAGTCAGCCCCAGCATTTT. This rearrangement joins TRBV2 to TRBJ1-5; D may be TRBD1 (5 bases). Per the germline V gene, CDR1 is SNHLY and CDR2 is FYNNEI. The germline V and J ends were trimmed by 3 bases and 6 bases, with 12 bases remaining between them. The CDR3 runs 14 residues.

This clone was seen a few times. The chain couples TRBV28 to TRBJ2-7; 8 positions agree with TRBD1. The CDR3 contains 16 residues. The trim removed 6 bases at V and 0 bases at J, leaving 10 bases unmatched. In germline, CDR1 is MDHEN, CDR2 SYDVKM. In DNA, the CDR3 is TGTGCCAGCAGCCCCTTTACAGGGGGAGGCTCCTACGAGCAGTACTTC. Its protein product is CASSPFTGGGSYEQYF.

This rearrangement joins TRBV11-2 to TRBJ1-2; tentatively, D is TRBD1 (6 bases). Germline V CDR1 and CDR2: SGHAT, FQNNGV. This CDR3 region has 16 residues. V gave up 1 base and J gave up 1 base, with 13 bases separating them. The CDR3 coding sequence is TGTGCCAGCAGCTTAGGAGGGTCAGGGGTTAACTATGGCTACACCTTC. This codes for CASSLGGSGVNYGYTF. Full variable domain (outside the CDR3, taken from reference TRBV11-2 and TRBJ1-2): EAGVAQSPRYKIIEKRQSVAFWCNPISGHATLYWYQQILGQGPKLLIQFQNNGVVDDSQLPKDRFSAERLKGVDSTLKIQPAKLEDSAVYLCASSLGGSGVNYGYTFGSGTRLTVV.